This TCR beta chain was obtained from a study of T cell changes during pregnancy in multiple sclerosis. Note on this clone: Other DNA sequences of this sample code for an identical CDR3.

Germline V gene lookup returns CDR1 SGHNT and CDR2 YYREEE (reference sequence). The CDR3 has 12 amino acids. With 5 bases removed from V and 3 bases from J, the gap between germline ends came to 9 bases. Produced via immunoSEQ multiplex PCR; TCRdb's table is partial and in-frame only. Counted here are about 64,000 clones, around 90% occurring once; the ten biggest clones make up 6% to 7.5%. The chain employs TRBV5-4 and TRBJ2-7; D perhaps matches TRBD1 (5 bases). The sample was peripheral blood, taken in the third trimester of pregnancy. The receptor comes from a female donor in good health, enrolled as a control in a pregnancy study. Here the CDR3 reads CASRRDSYEQYF. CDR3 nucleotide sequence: TGTGCCAGCAGGCGCGACAGCTACGAGCAGTACTTC. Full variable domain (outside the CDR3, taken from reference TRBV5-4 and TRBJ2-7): ETGVTQSPTHLIKTRGQQVTLRCSSQSGHNTVSWYQQALGQGPQFIFQYYREEENGRGNFPPRFSGLQFPNYSSELNVNALELDDSALYLCASRRDSYEQYFGPGTRLTVT.